Described below is a single T cell receptor (beta chain) sequence and its context. Its cognate antigen is unknown. This specimen comes from a study of T cell repertoires and HLA-DP antigens. About the study: In vitro CD4+ alloreactivity was against HeLa-presented HLA-DP. Whole-study findings and limits: Previously undetected clones averaged 36.3% and 50.6% against the two alleles respectively. Sorted CD137+ clonality was 0.35 to 0.5 for both alloantigens, versus about 0.039 pre-culture.

The assay was immunoSEQ multiplex PCR, and TCRdb's table has in-frame clones only and misses some. This sample carries more than 90,000 clones, 92% of them seen once, and the ten largest clones take about 0.25%. Purity of the untouched CD4+ T cells was around 98%. CDR3 length: 17 residues. V lost 3 bases and J lost 4; bases outside the gene matches: 9. Looked up from germline, CDR1 is SNHLY and CDR2 is FYNNEI. The sequence was collected from a young woman in good health and CMV-seronegative. Sequencing input: CD4+ T cells from PBMCs. V gene TRBV2 combines with J gene TRBJ2-5, with 12 bases that match TRBD2. CDR3 residues: CASSDSGLAGPGETQYF. Here the CDR3 DNA reads TGTGCCAGCAGTGATAGCGGACTAGCGGGGCCTGGAGAGACCCAGTACTTC.